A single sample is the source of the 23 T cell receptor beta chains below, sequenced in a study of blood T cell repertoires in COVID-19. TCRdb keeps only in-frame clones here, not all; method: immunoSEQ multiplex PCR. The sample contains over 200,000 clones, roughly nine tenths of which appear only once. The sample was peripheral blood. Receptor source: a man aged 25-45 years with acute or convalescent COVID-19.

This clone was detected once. The CDR3: CASTRRGGLRNEQFF. In nucleotides, the CDR3 is TGCGCCAGCACGAGGCGGGGGGGGCTTCGCAATGAGCAGTTCTTC. The chain carries TRBV10-2 and TRBJ2-1; 9 bases are a match to TRBD2. J was trimmed by 6 bases and V by 7 bases; bases with no gene match: 10. The CDR3 has 15 residues. CDR1 is WSHSY, CDR2 SAAADI, per germline.

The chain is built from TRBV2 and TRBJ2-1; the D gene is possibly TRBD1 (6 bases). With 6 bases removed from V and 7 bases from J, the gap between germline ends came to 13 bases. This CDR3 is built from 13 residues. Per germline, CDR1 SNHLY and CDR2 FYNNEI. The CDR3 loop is CASRQGGINEQFF. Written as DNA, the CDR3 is TGTGCCAGCAGACAGGGTGGGATTAATGAGCAGTTCTTC.

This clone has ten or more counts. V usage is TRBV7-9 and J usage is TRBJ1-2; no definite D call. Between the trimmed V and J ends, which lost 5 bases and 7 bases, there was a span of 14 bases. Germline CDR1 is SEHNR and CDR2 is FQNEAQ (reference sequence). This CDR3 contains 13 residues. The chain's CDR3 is CASSLPRVGGYTF. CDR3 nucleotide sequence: TGTGCCAGCAGCCTGCCCCGCGTCGGTGGCTACACCTTC.

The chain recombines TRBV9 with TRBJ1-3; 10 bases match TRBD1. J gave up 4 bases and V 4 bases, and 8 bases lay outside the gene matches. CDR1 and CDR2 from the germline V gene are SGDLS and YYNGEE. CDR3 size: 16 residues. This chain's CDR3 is CASSPRTGGFGNTIYF. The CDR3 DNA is TGTGCCAGCAGCCCTCGGACAGGGGGTTTCGGAAACACCATATATTTT.

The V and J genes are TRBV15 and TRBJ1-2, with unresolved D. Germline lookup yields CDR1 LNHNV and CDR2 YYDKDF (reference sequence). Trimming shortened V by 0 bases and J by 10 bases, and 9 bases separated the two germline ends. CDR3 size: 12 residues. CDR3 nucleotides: TGTGCCACCAGCAGAGATCGGGGAAACTACACCTTC. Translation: CATSRDRGNYTF.

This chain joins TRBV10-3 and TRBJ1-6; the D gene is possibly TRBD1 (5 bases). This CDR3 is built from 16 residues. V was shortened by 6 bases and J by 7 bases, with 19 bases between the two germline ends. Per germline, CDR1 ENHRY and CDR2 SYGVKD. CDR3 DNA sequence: TGTGCCATCAGCAAGTCGGCGGGGACCCAGAATTCACCCCTCCACTTT. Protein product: CAISKSAGTQNSPLHF.

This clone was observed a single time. The CDR3 DNA follows: TGTGCCACCCGGGGGGCAGCGAATGAAAAACTGTTTTTT. It specifies CATRGAANEKLFF. The chain employs TRBV6-5 and TRBJ1-4; TRBD1 might be the D (6 bases). CDR1 MNHEY and CDR2 SVGAGI come from the germline V gene. The CDR3 is made up of 13 amino acids. V gave up 10 bases and J gave up 5 bases, with 14 bases separating them.

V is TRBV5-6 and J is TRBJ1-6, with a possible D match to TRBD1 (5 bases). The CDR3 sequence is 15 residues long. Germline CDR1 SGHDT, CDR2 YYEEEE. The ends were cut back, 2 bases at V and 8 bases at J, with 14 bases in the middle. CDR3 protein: CASSFLDRGDSPLHF. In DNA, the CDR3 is TGTGCCAGCAGCTTTTTAGACAGAGGCGATTCACCCCTCCACTTT.

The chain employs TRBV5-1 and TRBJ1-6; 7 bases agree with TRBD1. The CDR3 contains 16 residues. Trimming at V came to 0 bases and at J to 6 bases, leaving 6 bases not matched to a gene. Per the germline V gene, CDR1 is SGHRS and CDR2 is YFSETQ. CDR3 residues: CASSLADRVGNSPLHF. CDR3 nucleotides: TGCGCCAGCAGCTTGGCCGACAGGGTGGGTAATTCACCCCTCCACTTT.

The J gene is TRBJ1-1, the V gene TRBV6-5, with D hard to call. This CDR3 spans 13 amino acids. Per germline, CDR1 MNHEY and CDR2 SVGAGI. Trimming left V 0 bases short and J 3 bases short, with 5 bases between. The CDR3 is CASSYSSDTEAFF. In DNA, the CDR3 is TGTGCCAGCAGTTACTCGTCAGACACTGAAGCTTTCTTT.

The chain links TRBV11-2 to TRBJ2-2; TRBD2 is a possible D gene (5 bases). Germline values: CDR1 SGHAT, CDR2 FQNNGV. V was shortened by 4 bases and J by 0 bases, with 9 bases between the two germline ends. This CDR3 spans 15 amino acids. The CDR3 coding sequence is TGTGCCAGCAGCTCCGGAGCGGCGAACACCGGGGAGCTGTTTTTT. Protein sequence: CASSSGAANTGELFF.

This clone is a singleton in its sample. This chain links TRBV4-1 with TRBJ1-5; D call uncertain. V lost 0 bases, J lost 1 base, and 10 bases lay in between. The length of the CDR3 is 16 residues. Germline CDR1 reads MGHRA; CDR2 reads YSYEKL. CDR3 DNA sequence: TGCGCCAGCAGCCAAGAACTAACGGGGAGCAATCAGCCCCAGCATTTT. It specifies CASSQELTGSNQPQHF.

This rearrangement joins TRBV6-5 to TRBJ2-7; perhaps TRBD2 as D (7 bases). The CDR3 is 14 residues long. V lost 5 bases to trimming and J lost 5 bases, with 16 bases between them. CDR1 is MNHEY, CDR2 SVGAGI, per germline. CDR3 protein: CASSRGTTPHEQYF. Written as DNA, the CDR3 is TGTGCCAGCAGTAGGGGGACTACCCCGCACGAGCAGTACTTC.

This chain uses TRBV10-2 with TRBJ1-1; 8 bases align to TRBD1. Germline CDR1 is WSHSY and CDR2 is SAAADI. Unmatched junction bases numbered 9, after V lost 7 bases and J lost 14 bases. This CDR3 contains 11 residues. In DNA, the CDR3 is TGCGCCAGCAAACAGGGGGTTGAATTGTTCTTT. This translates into CASKQGVELFF.

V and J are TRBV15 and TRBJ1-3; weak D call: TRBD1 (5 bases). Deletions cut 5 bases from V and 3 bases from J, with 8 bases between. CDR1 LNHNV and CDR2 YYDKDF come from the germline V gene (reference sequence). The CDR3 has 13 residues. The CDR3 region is CATSVDSGNTIYF. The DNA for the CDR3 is TGTGCCACCAGCGTTGACAGTGGAAACACCATATATTTT.

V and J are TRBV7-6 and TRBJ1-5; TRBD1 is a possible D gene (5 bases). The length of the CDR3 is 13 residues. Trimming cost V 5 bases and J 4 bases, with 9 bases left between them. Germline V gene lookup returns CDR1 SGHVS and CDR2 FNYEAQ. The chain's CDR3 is CASSLSGNQPQHF. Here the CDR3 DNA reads TGTGCCAGCAGCCTCTCAGGGAATCAGCCCCAGCATTTT. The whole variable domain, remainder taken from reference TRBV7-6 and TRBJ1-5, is GAGVSQSPRYKVTKRGQDVALRCDPISGHVSLYWYRQALGQGPEFLTYFNYEAQQDKSGLPNDRFSAERPEGSISTLTIQRTEQRDSAMYRCASSLSGNQPQHFGDGTRLSIL.

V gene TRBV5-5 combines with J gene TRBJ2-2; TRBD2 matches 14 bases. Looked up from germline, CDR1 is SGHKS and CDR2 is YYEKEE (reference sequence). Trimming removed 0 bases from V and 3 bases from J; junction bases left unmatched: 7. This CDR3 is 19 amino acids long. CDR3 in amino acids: CASSLAPTSGRADTGELFF. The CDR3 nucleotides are TGTGCCAGCAGCTTGGCCCCGACTAGCGGGAGGGCCGACACCGGGGAGCTGTTTTTT.

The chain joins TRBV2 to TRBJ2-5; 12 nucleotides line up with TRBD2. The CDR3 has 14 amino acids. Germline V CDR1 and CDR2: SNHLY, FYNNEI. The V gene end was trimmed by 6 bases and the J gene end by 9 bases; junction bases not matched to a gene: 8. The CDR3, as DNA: TGTGCCAGCAGGGGGACTAGCGGGTCGGGGGCCCAGTACTTC. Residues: CASRGTSGSGAQYF.

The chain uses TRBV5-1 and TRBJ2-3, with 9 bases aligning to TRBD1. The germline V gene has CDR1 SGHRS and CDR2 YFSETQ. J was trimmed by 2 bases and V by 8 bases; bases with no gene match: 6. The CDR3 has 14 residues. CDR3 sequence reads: CASRGTGTTDTQYF. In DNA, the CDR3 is TGCGCCAGTAGGGGGACAGGGACCACAGATACGCAGTATTTT.

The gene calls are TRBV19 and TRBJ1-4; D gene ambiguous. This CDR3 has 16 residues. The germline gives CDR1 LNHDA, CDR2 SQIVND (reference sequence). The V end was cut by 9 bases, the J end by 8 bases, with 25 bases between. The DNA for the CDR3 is TGTGCCAGCAACTTGGGGAGTTTGCGGGCTGTGGAAAAACTGTTTTTT. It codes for CASNLGSLRAVEKLFF.

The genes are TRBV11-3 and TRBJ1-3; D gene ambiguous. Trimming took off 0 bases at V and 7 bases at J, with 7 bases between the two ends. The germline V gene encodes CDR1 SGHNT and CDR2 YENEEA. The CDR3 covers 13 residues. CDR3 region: CASSLEPGNTIYF. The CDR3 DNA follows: TGTGCCAGCAGCTTAGAGCCCGGGAACACCATATATTTT.

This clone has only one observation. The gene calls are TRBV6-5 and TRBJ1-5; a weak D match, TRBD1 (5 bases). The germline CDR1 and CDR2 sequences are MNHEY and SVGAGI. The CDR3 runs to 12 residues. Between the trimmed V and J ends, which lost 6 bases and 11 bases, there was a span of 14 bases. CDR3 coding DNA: TGTGCCAGCAGCTCAGACAGTGGGGCCCAGCATTTT. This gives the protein CASSSDSGAQHF.

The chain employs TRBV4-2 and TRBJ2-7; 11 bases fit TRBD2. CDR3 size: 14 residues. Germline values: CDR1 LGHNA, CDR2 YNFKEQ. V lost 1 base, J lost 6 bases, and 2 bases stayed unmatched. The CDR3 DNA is TGTGCCAGCAGCCAAGCACTAGCGGGAGCCGAGCAGTACTTC. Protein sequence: CASSQALAGAEQYF.